This T cell receptor (beta chain) was sequenced during a study of control samples from healthy donors and cancer patients. Sequencing used immunoSEQ multiplex PCR; TCRdb keeps in-frame clones, though not all of them. The repertoire consists of around 33,000 clones, with around 86% occurring once and the leading ten covering about 1.6%. V shed 8 bases and J shed 1 base, with 11 bases lying between them. Per the germline V gene, CDR1 is SGHAT and CDR2 is FQNNGV. The CDR3 is 13 residues long. This clone is a singleton in its sample. The origin of this receptor is a woman aged 40 to 49 with lung cancer. V and J are TRBV11-2 and TRBJ1-1; D gene unclear. The sample comprised PBMCs. The CDR3 reads CASYAVRNTEAFF. CDR3 nucleotides: TGTGCCAGCTACGCCGTGAGGAACACTGAAGCTTTCTTT.